This T cell receptor beta chain was sequenced for a study of blood T cells in healthy people across ages. Whole-study findings and limits: Diversity of TCR beta correlated strongly with naive T cell percentage. Higher diversity and more naive CD4+ cells were features of long-lived donors, compared to aged donors. Expanded clonotype changes were possibly confounded by unknown donor CMV status.

This CDR3 is 16 amino acids long. Per germline, CDR1 SEHNR and CDR2 FQNEAQ (reference sequence). V lost 4 bases to trimming and J lost 6 bases; unmatched junction nucleotides: 11. Together with a sample-barcoded 5' primer, a J-beta primer mix was included in a second PCR lasting about 7 to 12 cycles. TCRdb reprocessed the 5' RACE reads via MiXCR and lists one record per CDR3 protein. Altogether fewer than 2,000,000 distinct CDR3 sequences are present, roughly two fifths being singletons, with the ten largest covering 23%. Donors gave around 9.8 milliliters of peripheral blood apiece. Remarks on this clonotype: No antigen is known for it.

The TCR comes from a human donor in good health. The chain links TRBV7-9 to TRBJ2-3, with 9 bases fitting TRBD1. Sequenced material: blood. CDR3 residues: CASSSGTGSRVDTQYF. CDR3 nucleotides: TGTGCCAGCAGCTCCGGGACAGGGAGCCGTGTGGATACGCAGTATTTT.